The 14 T cell receptor beta chains below were found in one sample sequenced in a study of blood T cells in healthy people across ages (dated by TCRdb to the mid-2010s). Library prep was done by 5' RACE. The run used an Illumina HiSeq 2500. A second PCR of about 7 to 12 cycles was performed with a sample-barcoded 5' primer and a J-beta primer mix. The public reads were quality trimmed at Q25 with fastp and then assembled into clones with MiXCR by TCRdb, keeping productive beta chains. Identical CDR3 protein sequences are pooled into one entry, listed with their most common genes and DNA. Present in this sample are roughly 800,000 distinct CDR3 sequences, 20% to 25% of which were seen just once. Under 4.5% of the sample rests with the top ten. The data also belong to a second study, concerning T cells of mothers and their children.

The sample comprised blood. Source of these receptors: a boy under 18 in good health.

This rearrangement joins TRBV6-5 to TRBJ2-5; no firm D call. Germline V gives CDR1 MNHEY, CDR2 SVGAGI. CDR3 length: 12 amino acids. V gave up 8 bases and J gave up 2 bases, with 9 bases separating them. CDR3: CASGRAQETQYF. As DNA, the CDR3 is TGTGCCAGCGGACGGGCACAAGAGACCCAGTACTTC.

The rearrangement links TRBV2 to TRBJ2-7; D unresolved. Per germline, CDR1 SNHLY and CDR2 FYNNEI. The CDR3 runs 13 residues. V lost 1 base to trimming and J lost 3 bases, with 7 bases between them. CDR3 sequence reads: CASSEVHSYEQYF. CDR3 in DNA: TGTGCCAGCAGTGAAGTACACAGCTACGAGCAGTACTTC.

This rearrangement joins TRBV2 to TRBJ2-5; tentatively, D is TRBD2 (5 bases). TRBJ2-7 matches the DNA end more closely, so the J call is doubtful. The CDR3 consists of 13 residues. Looked up from germline, CDR1 is SNHLY and CDR2 is FYNNEI. The CDR3 DNA sequence: TGTGCCAGCAGTGGGGCTAGCCCCGTCGAGCAGTACTTC. It encodes CASSGASPVEQYF.

This clonotype has a handful of counts. The chain recombines TRBV7-9 with TRBJ2-5, with TRBD2 identical over 8 bases. The J call may be incorrect, as the DNA end agrees better with TRBJ2-7. The CDR3 spans 14 residues. Germline CDR1 is SEHNR and CDR2 is FQNEAQ (reference sequence). This chain's CDR3 is CASSPGLAQYEQYF. The CDR3, as DNA: TGTGCCAGCAGCCCCGGACTAGCTCAATACGAGCAGTACTTC.

The chain couples TRBV6-5 to TRBJ1-2; tentative D call: TRBD1 (6 bases). CDR3 length: 10 residues. Germline CDR1 reads MNHEY; CDR2 reads SVGAGI. V lost 8 bases and J lost 8, with 9 bases in between. CDR3: CASYQGGYTF. The CDR3, as DNA: TGTGCCAGCTATCAGGGGGGCTACACCTTC.

This clonotype has just a few counts. The chain employs TRBV5-1 and TRBJ2-7; D is perhaps TRBD1 (6 bases). Trimming cost V 0 bases and J 2 bases, with 24 bases left between them. The CDR3 extends over 19 amino acids. CDR1 SGHRS and CDR2 YFSETQ come from the germline V gene. The CDR3 is CASSLDLGGTRVLTYEQYF. CDR3 DNA sequence: TGCGCCAGCAGCTTGGATTTAGGGGGTACCCGCGTCCTTACCTACGAGCAGTACTTC.

A few counts support this clonotype. The rearrangement links TRBV4-3 to TRBJ2-4, with 7 bases matching TRBD2. J lost 6 bases, V lost 0 bases, and 8 bases had no gene match. Germline V lookup: CDR1 LGHNA, CDR2 YSLEER. The CDR3 is made up of 16 amino acids. CDR3 bases: TGCGCCAGCAGCCAAGATGGTGGGGGGGATAGAAACATTCAGTACTTC. Translation: CASSQDGGGDRNIQYF.

This clonotype was picked up a small number of times. The gene calls are TRBV20-1 and TRBJ2-5; the D gene is possibly TRBD1 (5 bases). CDR1 is DFQATT, CDR2 SNEGSKA, per germline (reference sequence). V lost 3 bases and J 1 base, leaving 15 bases between the germline ends. This CDR3 contains 15 residues. The CDR3 region is CSARETADTQETQYF. DNA of the CDR3: TGCAGTGCTAGGGAGACAGCCGATACCCAAGAGACCCAGTACTTC.

The rearrangement joins TRBV29-1 to TRBJ1-2; D gene uncertain. This CDR3 contains 11 residues. CDR1 SQVTM and CDR2 ANQGSEA come from the germline V gene. Trimming pared 7 bases from V and 6 bases from J, leaving 12 bases between. CDR3 region: CSAPWGDGYTF. The CDR3 DNA reads as TGCAGCGCTCCGTGGGGTGATGGCTACACCTTC.

This clonotype was detected a few times. This chain links TRBV7-3 with TRBJ2-5, with D perhaps TRBD2 (6 bases). The J call may be wrong; the DNA end is better matched by TRBJ2-1. There are 14 residues in the CDR3. Germline V gene lookup returns CDR1 SGHTA and CDR2 FQGTGA. The CDR3 bases are TGTGCCAGCAGCCCGGGACTCCTCGATGATGAGCAGTTCTTC. It encodes CASSPGLLDDEQFF.

J is TRBJ2-2 and V is TRBV3-1; 7 nucleotides align to TRBD1. Germline V gene lookup returns CDR1 LGHDT and CDR2 YNNKEL (reference sequence). Trimming removed 4 bases from V and 4 bases from J; junction bases left unmatched: 6. This CDR3 contains 15 residues. DNA of the CDR3: TGTGCCAGCAGCCCGGACAGGTCGGCCACCGGGGAGCTGTTTTTT. It specifies CASSPDRSATGELFF.

A few counts support this clonotype. The chain carries TRBV15 and TRBJ1-1, with D uncertain. The length of the CDR3 is 13 residues. Deletions cut 4 bases from V and 2 bases from J, with 8 bases between. Germline V CDR1 and CDR2: LNHNV, YYDKDF (reference sequence). Here the CDR3 DNA reads TGTGCCACCAGCATTCGGGTCAACACTGAAGCTTTCTTT. Translated, it gives CATSIRVNTEAFF.

A few counts support this clonotype. This chain links TRBV28 with TRBJ2-1; D is possibly TRBD1 (6 bases). CDR1 and CDR2 from the germline V gene are MDHEN and SYDVKM. V shed 11 bases and J shed 1 base, with 21 bases lying between them. This CDR3 has 16 residues. The CDR3 DNA is TGTGCCGCCAAAACAGGGTCAACCTGGTCCTACAATGAGCAGTTCTTC. Its translation: CAAKTGSTWSYNEQFF.

The chain employs TRBV4-3 and TRBJ2-7; D ambiguous. This CDR3 contains 15 residues. V lost 1 base and J 2 bases, leaving 12 bases between the germline ends. CDR1 LGHNA and CDR2 YSLEER come from the germline V gene. CDR3 protein: CASSQGSGGTYEQYF. CDR3 DNA sequence: TGCGCCAGCAGCCAAGGCAGTGGTGGGACCTACGAGCAGTACTTC.